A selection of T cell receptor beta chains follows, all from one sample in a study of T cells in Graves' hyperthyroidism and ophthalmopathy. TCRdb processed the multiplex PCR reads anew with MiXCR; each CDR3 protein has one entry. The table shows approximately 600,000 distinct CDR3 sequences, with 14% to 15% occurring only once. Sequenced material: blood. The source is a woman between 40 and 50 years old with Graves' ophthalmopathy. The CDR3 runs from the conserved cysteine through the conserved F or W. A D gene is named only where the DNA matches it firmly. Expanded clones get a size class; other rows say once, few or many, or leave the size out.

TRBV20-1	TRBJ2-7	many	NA	CSARARGKNTYEQYF	TGCAGTGCTAGAGCACGGGGAAAGAATACCTACGAGCAGTACTTC
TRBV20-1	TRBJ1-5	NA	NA	CSASRGAENNQPQHF	TGCAGTGCATCAAGGGGGGCGGAGAATAATCAGCCCCAGCATTTT
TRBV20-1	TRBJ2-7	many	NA	CSAILDRRASSYEQYF	TGCAGTGCTATCCTCGATAGGAGGGCAAGCTCCTACGAGCAGTACTTC
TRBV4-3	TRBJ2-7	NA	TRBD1	CASSQDGGTGVYEQYF	TGCGCCAGCAGCCAAGATGGGGGGACAGGGGTCTACGAGCAGTACTTC
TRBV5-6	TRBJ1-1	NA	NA	CASKLGAKNTEAFF	TGTGCCAGCAAGCTTGGAGCAAAGAACACTGAAGCTTTCTTT
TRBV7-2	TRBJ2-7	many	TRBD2	CASTDLAGVSYEQYF	TGTGCCAGCACCGATCTAGCGGGAGTTAGTTACGAGCAGTACTTC
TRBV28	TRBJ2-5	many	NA	CASSSLNAVLKTQYF	TGTGCCAGCAGTTCGCTTAATGCGGTCCTGAAGACCCAGTACTTC
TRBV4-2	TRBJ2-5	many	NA	CASSQVEGTQGQETQYF	TGTGCCAGCAGCCAAGTCGAGGGGACCCAGGGCCAAGAGACCCAGTACTTC
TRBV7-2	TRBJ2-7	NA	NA	CASSLFIGGSYEQYF	TGTGCCAGCAGCTTATTTATAGGGGGGTCCTACGAGCAGTACTTC
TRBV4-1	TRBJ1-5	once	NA	CASSQRVEGGQPQHF	TGCGCCAGCAGCCAGAGGGTAGAGGGGGGCCAGCCCCAGCATTTT
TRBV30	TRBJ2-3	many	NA	CASAPGSTDTQYF	TGTGCCTCCGCACCGGGGAGTACAGATACGCAGTATTTT
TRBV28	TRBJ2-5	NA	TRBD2	CASSFSGLAGEETQYF	TGTGCCAGCAGTTTCTCGGGACTAGCGGGGGAAGAGACCCAGTACTTC
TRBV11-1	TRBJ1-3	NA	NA	CASSFTGGTVSGNTIYF	TGTGCCAGCAGCTTCACCGGGGGTACGGTCTCTGGAAACACCATATATTTT
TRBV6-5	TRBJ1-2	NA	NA	CASSYSNEKRGYTF	TGTGCCAGCAGTTACTCGAACGAGAAAAGAGGCTACACCTTC
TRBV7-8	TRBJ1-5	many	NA	CASSFRGIPNQPQHF	TGTGCCAGCAGCTTTCGCGGGATTCCCAATCAGCCCCAGCATTTT
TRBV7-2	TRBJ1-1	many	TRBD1	CASSFFGDSTEAFF	TGTGCCAGCAGCTTTTTTGGGGACAGCACTGAAGCTTTCTTT